This TCR beta chain was retrieved from a study of regulatory T cells in long-lasting Graves disease. Study-wide results and caveats: Relative to newly diagnosed Graves' patients, persistent ones had lower TCR diversity.

Arm-PCR with iRepertoire HTBI primers amplified the CDR3 regions for these TCR beta libraries. One entry per CDR3 protein, called by TCRdb with MiXCR from the multiplex PCR reads. The table lists roughly 300,000 distinct CDR3 sequences, 22% of them singletons. Specified time point: persistent/refractory GD, antithyroid drugs over 5 years with positive TRAb. PBMC-derived RNA was used for the TCR library. This clonotype was observed a few times. What it binds is unknown. The CDR3 spans 13 residues. V dropped 3 bases and J dropped 11 bases, with 16 bases sitting between them. Per the germline V gene, CDR1 is LGHNT and CDR2 is FRNRAP.

The sequences come from peripheral blood mononuclear cells (PBMCs), collected when the disease was refractory, from a patient treated with antithyroid drugs. The V call is TRBV12-5, the J call TRBJ1-1, with unresolved D. The source of this sequence is a female donor with Graves disease. The CDR3, as DNA: TGTGCTAGTGGTTTAAGCGACGGCGTGGAGGCTTTCTTT. Amino acid sequence: CASGLSDGVEAFF.